Following are 5 T cell receptor beta chains from one sample sequenced in a study of T cells in Graves' hyperthyroidism and ophthalmopathy. RNA transcripts gave rise to amplified TCR beta CDR3 regions. During a first-round RT-PCR of the TCR CDR3, the HTBI primer set was used. MiXCR, run by TCRdb on the multiplex PCR reads, gives a single entry per CDR3 protein. Found here are a few hundred thousand distinct CDR3 sequences, 15% to 20% of them singletons; the top ten hold about 35%. What was sequenced was blood. Source of these receptors: a man in his forties or fifties with Graves' ophthalmopathy.

This chain links TRBV9 with TRBJ1-6; D gene ambiguous. Per the germline V gene, CDR1 is SGDLS and CDR2 is YYNGEE. The CDR3 totals 15 residues. V was pared by 4 bases and J by 6 bases, with 14 bases between. For the CDR3, the DNA is TGTGCCAGCAGCCTGACCCAGACGACTAATTCACCCCTCCACTTT. As protein: CASSLTQTTNSPLHF.

This clonotype was counted many times. The chain is built from TRBV20-1 and TRBJ2-3; D is uncertain. Germline loops: CDR1 DFQATT, CDR2 SNEGSKA (reference sequence). V was pared by 5 bases and J by 7 bases, with 13 bases between. The CDR3 consists of 12 residues. The CDR3 nucleotides read TGCAGTGCTTCTCGAGGTTCCAATACGCAGTATTTT. This sequence encodes CSASRGSNTQYF.

This clonotype turned up a few times. The genes are TRBV7-9 and TRBJ2-5, with 10 bases matching TRBD2. Germline CDR1 and CDR2: SEHNR and FQNEAQ (reference sequence). The J segment lost 5 bases and the V segment lost 1 base, leaving 13 bases of the junction unmatched. The CDR3 length is 18 residues. The CDR3 sequence: CASSLGGLAARGWETQYF. The CDR3 coding sequence is TGTGCCAGCAGCTTAGGCGGACTAGCGGCCCGAGGGTGGGAGACCCAGTACTTC.

This clonotype was detected a few times. The J gene is TRBJ2-1, the V gene TRBV19, with 14 bases that match TRBD2. The CDR3 is made up of 18 amino acids. Looked up from germline, CDR1 is LNHDA and CDR2 is SQIVND (reference sequence). J lost 7 bases, V lost 5 bases, and 13 bases had no gene match. The CDR3 nucleotides read TGTGCCAGTAGTCCGGGACTAGCGGGAGTGGGAAGTTCAAATGAGCAGTTCTTC. It translates to CASSPGLAGVGSSNEQFF. Drawing the rest from reference TRBV19 and TRBJ2-1, the complete variable domain is DGGITQSPKYLFRKEGQNVTLSCEQNLNHDAMYWYRQDPGQGLRLIYYSQIVNDFQKGDIAEGYSVSREKKESFPLTVTSAQKNPTAFYLCASSPGLAGVGSSNEQFFGPGTRLTVL.

The chain joins TRBV25-1 to TRBJ2-5; 9 bases agree with TRBD2. CDR1 and CDR2 from the germline V gene are MGHDK and SYGVNS. This CDR3 contains 17 residues. Losses at the gene ends were 3 bases for V and 5 bases for J; bases not matched to a gene: 13. Written as DNA, the CDR3 is TGTGCCAGCAGTGACTTCCCGTCTAGCGGGATCCGTGAGACCCAGTACTTC. This sequence encodes CASSDFPSSGIRETQYF. Combining the CDR3 with reference TRBV25-1 and TRBJ2-5 gives the whole variable domain EADIYQTPRYLVIGTGKKITLECSQTMGHDKMYWYQQDPGMELHLIHYSYGVNSTEKGDLSSESTVSRIRTEHFPLTLESARPSHTSQYLCASSDFPSSGIRETQYFGPGTRLLVL.